The 28 T cell receptor beta chains listed next were all sequenced from one sample in a study of OX40 agonist ivuxolimab in advanced cancers. Using immunoSEQ multiplex PCR, the repertoire was profiled, and TCRdb retains in-frame clones only, with some absent. In the table there are tens of thousands of clones, 88% of which are singletons. Sequenced here: CD4+ or CD8+ T cells sorted from blood, sampled in a trial of the OX40 agonist ivuxolimab. These receptor sequences come from an adult with an advanced solid tumor such as melanoma, head and neck, liver or kidney cancer.

The rearrangement uses TRBV5-4 and TRBJ1-5; D is undetermined. Germline CDR1 is SGHNT and CDR2 is YYREEE (reference sequence). Deletions cut 0 bases from V and 5 bases from J, with 6 bases between. The CDR3 totals 13 residues. The CDR3 spells CASSLGIDQPQHF. The CDR3 nucleotides read TGTGCCAGCAGCTTGGGGATAGATCAGCCCCAGCATTTT. Variable domain in full (rest from reference TRBV5-4 and TRBJ1-5): ETGVTQSPTHLIKTRGQQVTLRCSSQSGHNTVSWYQQALGQGPQFIFQYYREEENGRGNFPPRFSGLQFPNYSSELNVNALELDDSALYLCASSLGIDQPQHFGDGTRLSIL.

This chain's CDR3 is CASRGWGTGGYTF. As DNA, the CDR3 is TGTGCCAGCCGGGGGTGGGGGACCGGGGGCTACACCTTC. The chain joins TRBV6-6 to TRBJ1-2; a possible D gene is TRBD1 (5 bases). V gave up 8 bases and J gave up 8 bases, with 18 bases separating them. This CDR3 spans 13 amino acids. Germline values: CDR1 MNHNY, CDR2 SVGAGI (reference sequence).

The V call is TRBV5-1, the J call TRBJ2-5, with D perhaps given as TRBD1 or TRBD2 (6 bases each). This CDR3 is built from 15 residues. Germline CDR1 SGHRS, CDR2 YFSETQ. The ends were cut back, 0 bases at V and 2 bases at J, with 11 bases in the middle. The CDR3 sequence: CASSLAGARQETQYF. For the CDR3, the DNA is TGCGCCAGCAGCTTGGCGGGGGCTCGTCAAGAGACCCAGTACTTC.

The rearrangement uses TRBV7-2 and TRBJ2-5; tentative D call: TRBD2 (5 bases). This CDR3 contains 14 residues. V gave up 3 bases and J gave up 6 bases, with 14 bases separating them. Germline lookup yields CDR1 SGHTA and CDR2 FQGNSA. Here the CDR3 reads CASSLFPGGQTQYF. The CDR3 nucleotides are TGTGCCAGCAGCTTGTTTCCCGGAGGCCAGACCCAGTACTTC.

The chain has TRBV18 and TRBJ1-1, with D possibly TRBD1 on 6 matching bases. CDR1 KGHSH and CDR2 LQKENI come from the germline V gene. Trimming stripped 3 bases from V and 1 base from J, with 12 bases between. The CDR3 loop spans 15 amino acids. CDR3 nucleotides: TGTGCCAGCTCACCGCCGGGGGGGGCGAACACTGAAGCTTTCTTT. It encodes CASSPPGGANTEAFF. The variable domain in full, with the rest retrieved from reference TRBV18 and TRBJ1-1, is NAGVMQNPRHLVRRRGQEARLRCSPMKGHSHVYWYRQLPEEGLKFMVYLQKENIIDESGMPKERFSAEFPKEGPSILRIQQVVRGDSAAYFCASSPPGGANTEAFFGQGTRLTVV.

This chain joins TRBV13 and TRBJ2-7; tentative D call: TRBD1 (6 bases). Germline CDR1 PRHDT, CDR2 FYEKMQ (reference sequence). Trimming took 4 bases from V and 4 from J, leaving 26 bases between them. The length of the CDR3 is 18 residues. The DNA of the CDR3 is TGTGCCAGCAGCTCCTTATCCAACAGGGCTGATCAAAGGTACGAGCAGTACTTC. Protein product: CASSSLSNRADQRYEQYF.

The J gene is TRBJ1-2, the V gene TRBV5-4; TRBD1 is a possible D gene (6 bases). The CDR3 consists of 13 residues. Per the germline V gene, CDR1 is SGHNT and CDR2 is YYREEE (reference sequence). V lost 4 bases and J lost 4, with 11 bases in between. DNA of the CDR3: TGTGCCAGCAGCGCGGGGGGGGCCTATGGCTACACCTTC. Its translation: CASSAGGAYGYTF. The variable domain in full, completed from reference TRBV5-4 and TRBJ1-2, reads ETGVTQSPTHLIKTRGQQVTLRCSSQSGHNTVSWYQQALGQGPQFIFQYYREEENGRGNFPPRFSGLQFPNYSSELNVNALELDDSALYLCASSAGGAYGYTFGSGTRLTVV.

The V call is TRBV6-1, the J call TRBJ1-1, with D hard to call. Between the trimmed V and J ends, which lost 6 bases and 5 bases, there was a span of 19 bases. The CDR3 is 15 residues long. Germline V gives CDR1 MNHNS, CDR2 SASEGT. The chain's CDR3 is CASSSEGSAWTEAFF. The CDR3 DNA reads as TGTGCCAGCAGCTCCGAAGGGTCGGCGTGGACTGAAGCTTTCTTT.

This rearrangement joins TRBV21-1 to TRBJ1-5. TRBV21-1 is deemed a pseudogene. CDR3 length equals 11 residues. The CDR3 nucleotides are TGTGCCAGCAGCACCAATCAGCCCCAGCATTTT. Its protein product is CASSTNQPQHF.

The chain employs TRBV5-5 and TRBJ2-7; TRBD2 matches at 10 bases. The V and J ends lost 3 bases and 4 bases, in that order; junction bases with no gene match: 10. CDR1 SGHKS and CDR2 YYEKEE come from the germline V gene (reference sequence). The CDR3 runs to 16 residues. CDR3 sequence: CASSSGPSGGGYEQYF. CDR3 DNA sequence: TGTGCCAGCAGCTCGGGTCCTAGCGGGGGAGGTTACGAGCAGTACTTC. The full variable domain, completed using reference TRBV5-5 and TRBJ2-7, is DAGVTQSPTHLIKTRGQQVTLRCSPISGHKSVSWYQQVLGQGPQFIFQYYEKEERGRGNFPDRFSARQFPNYSSELNVNALLLGDSALYLCASSSGPSGGGYEQYFGPGTRLTVT.

The chain uses TRBV5-6 and TRBJ2-2, with 14 bases that match TRBD2. Germline assignment: CDR1 SGHDT and CDR2 YYEEEE. The CDR3 runs 17 residues. V was clipped by 5 bases and J by 6 bases; unmatched bases: 9. CDR3: CASSHPPTSGGAGELFF. CDR3 in DNA: TGTGCCAGCAGTCACCCCCCGACTAGCGGGGGGGCCGGGGAGCTGTTTTTT.

V is TRBV29-1 and J is TRBJ1-1; D gene unclear. There are 13 residues in the CDR3. The germline V gene encodes CDR1 SQVTM and CDR2 ANQGSEA. The V gene lost 3 bases and the J gene lost 2 bases, with 10 bases spanning the gap. In DNA, the CDR3 is TGCAGCGTTGACCGCGCGGGTAACACTGAAGCTTTCTTT. Translating gives CSVDRAGNTEAFF. Based on the CDR3 plus reference TRBV29-1 and TRBJ1-1, the full variable domain is SAVISQKPSRDICQRGTSLTIQCQVDSQVTMMFWYRQQPGQSLTLIATANQGSEATYESGFVIDKFPISRPNLTFSTLTVSNMSPEDSSIYLCSVDRAGNTEAFFGQGTRLTVV.

Note on this clone: The identical CDR3 is also encoded by other nucleotide sequences in the sample. The CDR3 DNA reads as TGTGCCAGCAGCGTAGCGGCAGGGACGAACACCGGGGAGCTGTTTTTT. The encoded protein is CASSVAAGTNTGELFF. This sequence joins TRBV9 and TRBJ2-2, with D possibly TRBD1 on 5 matching bases. The ends were cut back, 0 bases at V and 0 bases at J, with 9 bases in the middle. The CDR3 is made up of 16 amino acids. The germline V gene has CDR1 SGDLS and CDR2 YYNGEE.

This sequence joins TRBV13 and TRBJ1-2; D ambiguous. The V end was cut by 0 bases, the J end by 2 bases, with 7 bases between. CDR1 PRHDT and CDR2 FYEKMQ come from the germline V gene (reference sequence). The CDR3 length is 14 residues. The CDR3 sequence: CASSLGGGNYGYTF. The CDR3, as DNA: TGTGCCAGCAGCTTAGGTGGAGGCAACTATGGCTACACCTTC.

The V and J genes are TRBV7-3 and TRBJ2-3; D perhaps matches TRBD2 (5 bases). Germline-derived CDR1 and CDR2 are SGHTA and FQGTGA. The CDR3 spans 14 residues. Trimming left V 5 bases short and J 0 bases short, with 9 bases between. DNA of the CDR3: TGTGCCAGCAGCCCGCGGGTTAGCACAGATACGCAGTATTTT. This gives the protein CASSPRVSTDTQYF.

J is TRBJ2-7 and V is TRBV28, with D hard to call. This CDR3 contains 12 residues. The germline CDR1 and CDR2 sequences are MDHEN and SYDVKM. V lost 8 bases and J 0 bases, leaving 8 bases between the germline ends. CDR3 residues: CASAGYSYEQYF. The DNA of the CDR3 is TGTGCCAGCGCAGGATACTCCTACGAGCAGTACTTC.

About this clone: A junction end diverges from the germline sequence, so it may reflect a read error. The rearrangement uses TRBV25-1 and TRBJ2-7; 7 positions agree with TRBD1. Germline V gives CDR1 MGHDK, CDR2 SYGVNS. The CDR3 is 11 amino acids. The CDR3 loop is CASSELGQHYF. The CDR3 region has the DNA TGTGCCAGCAGTGAATTGGGACAGCATTACTTC.

The gene calls are TRBV5-1 and TRBJ2-5; D is perhaps TRBD2 (6 bases). This CDR3 has 14 amino acids. With 3 bases removed from V and 8 bases from J, the gap between germline ends came to 17 bases. The germline CDR1 and CDR2 sequences are SGHRS and YFSETQ. The CDR3 reads CASSSNVGGKTQYF. In DNA form, the CDR3 reads TGCGCCAGCAGCTCTAATGTTGGGGGGAAAACCCAGTACTTC.

This CDR3 reads CASSPRTANTEAFF. The CDR3 DNA reads as TGTGCCAGCTCACCTCGGACGGCCAACACTGAAGCTTTCTTT. The chain recombines TRBV18 with TRBJ1-1; D is undetermined. V gave up 3 bases and J gave up 2 bases, with 10 bases separating them. The CDR3 is 14 amino acids. Looked up from germline, CDR1 is KGHSH and CDR2 is LQKENI.

This clone came up a few times. The chain carries TRBV19 and TRBJ1-4, with unresolved D. The V and J ends lost 6 bases and 5 bases respectively, with 16 bases between them. The CDR3 extends over 15 amino acids. Germline CDR1 and CDR2: LNHDA and SQIVND (reference sequence). The CDR3 sequence: CASSLYVAGNEKLFF. The CDR3 region has the DNA TGTGCCAGTAGCTTATATGTGGCGGGAAATGAAAAACTGTTTTTT.

The rearrangement joins TRBV18 to TRBJ2-7, with no clear D. V was trimmed by 3 bases and J by 2 bases, leaving 20 bases between them. The CDR3 covers 17 residues. CDR1 and CDR2 (germline): KGHSH, LQKENI. The CDR3 DNA reads as TGTGCCAGCTCACCTAGGTCCGGTGGTGGAGTGACCTACGAGCAGTACTTC. The encoded protein is CASSPRSGGGVTYEQYF. Looking up the rest from reference TRBV18 and TRBJ2-7 gives the full variable domain: NAGVMQNPRHLVRRRGQEARLRCSPMKGHSHVYWYRQLPEEGLKFMVYLQKENIIDESGMPKERFSAEFPKEGPSILRIQQVVRGDSAAYFCASSPRSGGGVTYEQYFGPGTRLTVT.

The chain is built from TRBV5-1 and TRBJ2-7, with 7 bases identical to TRBD1. This CDR3 has 15 residues. CDR1 and CDR2 from the germline V gene are SGHRS and YFSETQ. The V and J ends lost 3 bases and 1 base, in that order; junction bases with no gene match: 7. CDR3 sequence: CASSSNRGSSYEQYF. The DNA for the CDR3 is TGCGCCAGCAGCTCTAACAGGGGTTCTTCCTACGAGCAGTACTTC. The complete variable domain, with remaining parts taken from reference TRBV5-1 and TRBJ2-7, reads KAGVTQTPRYLIKTRGQQVTLSCSPISGHRSVSWYQQTPGQGLQFLFEYFSETQRNKGNFPGRFSGRQFSNSRSEMNVSTLELGDSALYLCASSSNRGSSYEQYFGPGTRLTVT.

The rearrangement joins TRBV18 to TRBJ2-1; D unclear. This CDR3 spans 9 amino acids. V was clipped by 4 bases and J by 8 bases, with 0 bases between them. The germline V gene encodes CDR1 KGHSH and CDR2 LQKENI. CDR3 region: CASSHEQFF. As DNA, the CDR3 is TGTGCCAGCTCACATGAGCAGTTCTTC.

J is TRBJ1-2 and V is TRBV9, with D perhaps matching TRBD1 (5 bases). The CDR3 contains 14 residues. From germline, CDR1 is SGDLS and CDR2 YYNGEE. V lost 4 bases, J lost 4 bases, and 14 bases lay in between. As DNA, the CDR3 is TGTGCCAGCAGCCCGGAAGGGGCGGGCTATGGCTACACCTTC. Encoded protein: CASSPEGAGYGYTF.

In this sample, this clone turned up once. This rearrangement joins TRBV5-1 to TRBJ1-1; no clear D gene. V lost 3 bases and J lost 1, with 4 bases in between. This CDR3 spans 12 amino acids. Looked up from germline, CDR1 is SGHRS and CDR2 is YFSETQ. The chain's CDR3 is CASSYQNTEAFF. In nucleotides, the CDR3 is TGCGCCAGCAGCTACCAGAACACTGAAGCTTTCTTT.

The rearrangement links TRBV12-5 to TRBJ2-7; maybe TRBD1 (6 bases). V shed 6 bases and J shed 4 bases, with 16 bases lying between them. CDR1 is LGHNT, CDR2 FRNRAP, per germline. The CDR3 is 14 residues long. The CDR3 here is CASGYGQFLYEQYF. CDR3 nucleotide sequence: TGTGCTAGTGGGTATGGACAGTTCTTGTACGAGCAGTACTTC.

The V call is TRBV6-5, the J call TRBJ2-1, with D perhaps matching TRBD2 (6 bases). This CDR3 contains 16 residues. Trimming took 2 bases from V and 7 from J, leaving 18 bases between them. Per the germline V gene, CDR1 is MNHEY and CDR2 is SVGAGI. As DNA, the CDR3 is TGTGCCAGCAGTTACCGAGGGGATGGGGGGAAGAATGAGCAGTTCTTC. Its translation is CASSYRGDGGKNEQFF.

V gene TRBV2 combines with J gene TRBJ1-2, with 9 bases that match TRBD1. The CDR3 extends over 13 amino acids. In germline, CDR1 is SNHLY, CDR2 FYNNEI. J gave up 7 bases and V 5 bases, and 5 bases lay outside the gene matches. The CDR3, as DNA: TGTGCCAGCAGTTCACAGGGGGCGGGTGGCTACACCTTC. Amino acid sequence: CASSSQGAGGYTF. Using reference TRBV2 and TRBJ1-2 for the parts outside the CDR3, the full variable domain is EPEVTQTPSHQVTQMGQEVILRCVPISNHLYFYWYRQILGQKVEFLVSFYNNEISEKSEIFDDQFSVERPDGSNFTLKIRSTKLEDSAMYFCASSSQGAGGYTFGSGTRLTVV.